This entry lists 6 T cell receptor beta chains sequenced from one sample in a study of T cells in Graves' hyperthyroidism and ophthalmopathy. Amplified regions were TCR beta CDR3 sequences from RNA transcripts. In the first-round RT-PCR of the TCR CDR3, the HTBI primer set was used. Each CDR3 protein gets one entry after TCRdb re-called the multiplex PCR reads with MiXCR. The table records about 480,000 distinct CDR3 sequences, approximately 25% of them present only once. Sequencing input: blood. All receptors derive from a woman aged 25 to 45 with Graves' ophthalmopathy.

This clonotype was counted between two and nine times. The chain employs TRBV6-5 and TRBJ1-1; TRBD1 is a possible D gene (5 bases). Looked up from germline, CDR1 is MNHEY and CDR2 is SVGAGI. This CDR3 comprises 13 residues. The germline V and J ends were trimmed by 6 bases and 2 bases, with 10 bases remaining between them. DNA for the CDR3: TGTGCCAGCAGGTATCAGGGAAACACTGAAGCTTTCTTT. This encodes CASRYQGNTEAFF.

Regarding this clonotype: This may be a read error: a much more frequent sequence differs by one nucleotide. The conserved closing phenylalanine or tryptophan is absent in this CDR3, likely reflecting a read error. V is TRBV19 and J is TRBJ2-5, with 11 bases lining up with TRBD2. Germline CDR1 LNHDA, CDR2 SQIVND (reference sequence). The CDR3 loop spans 15 amino acids. V lost 8 bases and J lost 5; bases outside the gene matches: 10. CDR3 sequence: CASGSGGAGAETQYL. For the CDR3, the DNA is TGTGCCAGTGGTAGCGGGGGGGCCGGTGCCGAGACCCAGTACCTC.

In this sample, this clonotype turned up many times. This chain connects TRBV11-2 to TRBJ1-1; 9 bases map to TRBD1. The CDR3 is 15 residues long. Looked up from germline, CDR1 is SGHAT and CDR2 is FQNNGV. Trimming at V came to 1 base and at J to 5 bases, leaving 5 bases not matched to a gene. CDR3 bases: TGTGCCAGCAGCTTAGTGGGGACAGGGTTTACTGAAGCTTTCTTT. It translates to CASSLVGTGFTEAFF. Together with reference TRBV11-2 and TRBJ1-1, the CDR3 gives the full variable domain: EAGVAQSPRYKIIEKRQSVAFWCNPISGHATLYWYQQILGQGPKLLIQFQNNGVVDDSQLPKDRFSAERLKGVDSTLKIQPAKLEDSAVYLCASSLVGTGFTEAFFGQGTRLTVV.

The table lists this clonotype with many counts. The chain employs TRBV7-9 and TRBJ2-5, with 13 bases aligning to TRBD2. This CDR3 comprises 15 residues. The V segment lost 5 bases and the J segment 4 bases; nucleotides outside the gene matches: 4. Germline V CDR1 and CDR2: SEHNR, FQNEAQ (reference sequence). DNA for the CDR3: TGTGCCAGCAGCCGACTAGCGGGGGGACTAGAGACCCAGTACTTC. This encodes CASSRLAGGLETQYF.

This clonotype was picked up many times. The genes are TRBV12-3 or TRBV12-4 and TRBJ1-2; D gene unclear. Trimming removed 5 bases from V and 3 bases from J, with 16 bases in between. The CDR3 runs 15 residues. Here the CDR3 reads CASSPWRQKHYGYTF. CDR3 nucleotides: TGTGCCAGCAGTCCATGGCGGCAGAAACACTATGGCTACACCTTC.

The rearrangement uses TRBV20-1 and TRBJ2-7; TRBD2 matches at 9 bases. Losses at the gene ends were 6 bases for V and 3 bases for J; bases not matched to a gene: 6. Germline V gene sequence: CDR1 DFQATT, CDR2 SNEGSKA (reference sequence). The CDR3 is 13 amino acids. The CDR3 DNA reads as TGCAGTGCCGAGCGGGGGGCCCTCTACGAGCAGTACTTC. Residues: CSAERGALYEQYF.